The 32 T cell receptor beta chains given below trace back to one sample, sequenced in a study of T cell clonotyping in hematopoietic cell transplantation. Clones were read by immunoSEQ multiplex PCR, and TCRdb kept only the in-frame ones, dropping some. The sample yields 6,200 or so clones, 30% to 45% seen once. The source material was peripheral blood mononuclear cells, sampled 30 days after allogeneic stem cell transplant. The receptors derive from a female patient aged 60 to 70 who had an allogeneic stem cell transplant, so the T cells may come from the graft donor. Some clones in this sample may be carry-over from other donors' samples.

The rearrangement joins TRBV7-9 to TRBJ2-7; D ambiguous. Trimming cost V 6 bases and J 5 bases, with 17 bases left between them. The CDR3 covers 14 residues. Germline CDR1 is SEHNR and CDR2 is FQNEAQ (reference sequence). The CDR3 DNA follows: TGTGCCAGCAGATCTAGTCTGAATTCGGACGAGCAGTACTTC. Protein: CASRSSLNSDEQYF.

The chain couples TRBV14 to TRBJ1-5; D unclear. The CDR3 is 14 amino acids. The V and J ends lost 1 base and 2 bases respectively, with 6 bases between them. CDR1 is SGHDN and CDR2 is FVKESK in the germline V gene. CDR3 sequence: CASSQGNRNQPQHF. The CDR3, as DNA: TGTGCCAGCAGCCAAGGGAATCGCAATCAGCCCCAGCATTTT. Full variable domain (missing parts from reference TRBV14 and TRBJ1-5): EAGVTQFPSHSVIEKGQTVTLRCDPISGHDNLYWYRRVMGKEIKFLLHFVKESKQDESGMPNNRFLAERTGGTYSTLKVQPAELEDSGVYFCASSQGNRNQPQHFGDGTRLSIL.

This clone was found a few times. The CDR3 region is CASSVGDRINTEAFF. The CDR3 coding sequence is TGTGCCAGTAGCGTAGGTGACCGGATTAACACTGAAGCTTTCTTT. This chain links TRBV19 with TRBJ1-1; D not resolved. CDR3 length: 15 residues. The V gene's germline CDR1 is LNHDA and CDR2 SQIVND (reference sequence). Deletions cut 6 bases from V and 2 bases from J, with 16 bases between.

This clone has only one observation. CDR3 bases: TGTGCCTGGAGTGTCGGTCGTCTAGTGGAGCGTGAGCAGTACTTC. Its protein is CAWSVGRLVEREQYF. V is TRBV30 and J is TRBJ2-7; no firm D call. The CDR3 loop spans 15 amino acids. V lost 0 bases to trimming and J lost 7 bases, with 19 bases between them. Looked up from germline, CDR1 is GTSNPN and CDR2 is SVGIG (reference sequence).

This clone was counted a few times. The CDR3 DNA follows: TGTGCCAGCGCAGGGGCAGGTACGGGAAACACCATATATTTT. It yields the protein CASAGAGTGNTIYF. J is TRBJ1-3 and V is TRBV7-9; TRBD1 is a possible D gene (6 bases). Germline-derived CDR1 and CDR2 are SEHNR and FQNEAQ (reference sequence). CDR3 length: 14 amino acids. Trimming pared 8 bases from V and 4 bases from J, leaving 15 bases between.

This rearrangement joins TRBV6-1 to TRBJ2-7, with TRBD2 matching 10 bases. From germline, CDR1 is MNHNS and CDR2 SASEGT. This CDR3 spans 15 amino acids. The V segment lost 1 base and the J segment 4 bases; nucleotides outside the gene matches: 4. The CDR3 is CASSEVSAGGYEQYF. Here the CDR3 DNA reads TGTGCCAGCAGTGAAGTATCAGCGGGAGGGTACGAGCAGTACTTC.

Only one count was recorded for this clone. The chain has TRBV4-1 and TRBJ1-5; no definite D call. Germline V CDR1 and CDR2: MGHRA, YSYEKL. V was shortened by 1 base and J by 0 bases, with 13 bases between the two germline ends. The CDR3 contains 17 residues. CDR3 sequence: CASSQVGLGYSNQPQHF. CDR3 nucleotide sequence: TGCGCCAGCAGCCAAGTCGGTTTGGGCTATAGCAATCAGCCCCAGCATTTT.

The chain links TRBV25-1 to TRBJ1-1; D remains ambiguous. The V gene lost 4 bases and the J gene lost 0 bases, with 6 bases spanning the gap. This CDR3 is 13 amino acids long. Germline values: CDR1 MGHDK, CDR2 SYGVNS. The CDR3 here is CASSGLMNTEAFF. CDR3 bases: TGTGCCAGCAGTGGCCTAATGAACACTGAAGCTTTCTTT.

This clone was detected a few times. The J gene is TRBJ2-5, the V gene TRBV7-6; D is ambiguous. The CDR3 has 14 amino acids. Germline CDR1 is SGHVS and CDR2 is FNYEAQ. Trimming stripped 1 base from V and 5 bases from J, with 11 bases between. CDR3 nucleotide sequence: TGTGCCAGCAGCTTAGAAGGTAGCTTTGAGACCCAGTACTTC. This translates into CASSLEGSFETQYF.

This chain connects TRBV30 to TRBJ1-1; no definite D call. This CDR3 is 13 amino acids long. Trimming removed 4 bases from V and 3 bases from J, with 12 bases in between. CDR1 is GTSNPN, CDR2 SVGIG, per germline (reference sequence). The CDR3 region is CAWKFVVDTEAFF. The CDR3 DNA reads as TGTGCCTGGAAATTTGTAGTGGACACTGAAGCTTTCTTT.

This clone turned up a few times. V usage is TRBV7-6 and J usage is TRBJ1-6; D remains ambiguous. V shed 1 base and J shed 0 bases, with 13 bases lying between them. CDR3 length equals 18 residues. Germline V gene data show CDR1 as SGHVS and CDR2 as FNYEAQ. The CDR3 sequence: CASSLVPPAGSYNSPLHF. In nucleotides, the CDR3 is TGTGCCAGCAGCTTAGTTCCTCCGGCCGGCTCCTATAATTCACCCCTCCACTTT.

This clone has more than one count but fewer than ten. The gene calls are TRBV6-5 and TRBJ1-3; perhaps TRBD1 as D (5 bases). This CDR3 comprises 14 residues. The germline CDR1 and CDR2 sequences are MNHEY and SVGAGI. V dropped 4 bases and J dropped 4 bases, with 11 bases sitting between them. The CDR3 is CASSLAGTGNTIYF. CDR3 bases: TGTGCCAGCAGTTTAGCCGGGACCGGAAACACCATATATTTT.

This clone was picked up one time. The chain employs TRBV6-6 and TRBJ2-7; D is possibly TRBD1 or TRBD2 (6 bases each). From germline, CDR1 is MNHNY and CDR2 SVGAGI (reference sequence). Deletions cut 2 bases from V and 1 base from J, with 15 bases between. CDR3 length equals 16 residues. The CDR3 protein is CASSYAPGEASYEQYF. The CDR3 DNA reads TGTGCCAGCAGTTACGCCCCAGGGGAGGCATCCTACGAGCAGTACTTC.

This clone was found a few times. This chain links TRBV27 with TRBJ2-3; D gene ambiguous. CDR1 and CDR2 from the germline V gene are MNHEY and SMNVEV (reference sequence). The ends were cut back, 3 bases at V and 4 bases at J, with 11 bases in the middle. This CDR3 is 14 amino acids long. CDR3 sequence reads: CASSFGVPPDTQYF. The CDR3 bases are TGTGCCAGCAGTTTTGGTGTACCCCCAGATACGCAGTATTTT.

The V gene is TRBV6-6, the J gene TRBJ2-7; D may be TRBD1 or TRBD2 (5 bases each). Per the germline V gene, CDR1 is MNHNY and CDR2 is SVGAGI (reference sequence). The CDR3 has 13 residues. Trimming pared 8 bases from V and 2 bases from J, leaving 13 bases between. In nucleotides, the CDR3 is TGTGCCAGCTGCGTCGGGGCGACCTACGAGCAGTACTTC. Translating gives CASCVGATYEQYF.

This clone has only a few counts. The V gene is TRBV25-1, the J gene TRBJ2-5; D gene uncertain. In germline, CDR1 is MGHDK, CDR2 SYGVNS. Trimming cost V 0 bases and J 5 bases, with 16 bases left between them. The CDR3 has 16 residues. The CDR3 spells CASSEYSVGLGETQYF. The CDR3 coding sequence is TGTGCCAGCAGTGAATACAGCGTGGGGTTGGGCGAGACCCAGTACTTC.

CDR3 in DNA: TGTGCCAGCAGTTTACAGGGGGCAAGAGCTTTCTTT. Its translation: CASSLQGARAFF. This sequence joins TRBV6-5 and TRBJ1-1; 9 positions agree with TRBD1. Germline CDR1 is MNHEY and CDR2 is SVGAGI. This CDR3 spans 12 amino acids. Trimming cost V 4 bases and J 10 bases; bases outside gene matches: 4.

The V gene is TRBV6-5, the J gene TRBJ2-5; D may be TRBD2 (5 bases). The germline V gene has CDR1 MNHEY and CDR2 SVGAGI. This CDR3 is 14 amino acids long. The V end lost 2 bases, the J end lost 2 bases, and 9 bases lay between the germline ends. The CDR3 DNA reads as TGTGCCAGCAGTTACCTCGGACTTCAAGAGACCCAGTACTTC. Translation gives CASSYLGLQETQYF.

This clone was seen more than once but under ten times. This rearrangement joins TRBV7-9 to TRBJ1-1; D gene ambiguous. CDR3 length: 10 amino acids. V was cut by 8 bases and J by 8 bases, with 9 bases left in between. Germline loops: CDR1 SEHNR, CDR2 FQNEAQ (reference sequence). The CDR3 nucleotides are TGTGCCAGCGAGGGTTCAGAAGCTTTCTTT. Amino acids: CASEGSEAFF.

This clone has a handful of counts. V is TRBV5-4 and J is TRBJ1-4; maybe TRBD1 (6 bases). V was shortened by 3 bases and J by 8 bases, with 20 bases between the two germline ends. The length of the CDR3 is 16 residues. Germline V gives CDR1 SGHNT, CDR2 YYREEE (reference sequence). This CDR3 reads CASSSGASARGEKLFF. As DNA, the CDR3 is TGTGCCAGCAGCTCTGGGGCTAGCGCCAGGGGCGAAAAACTGTTTTTT.

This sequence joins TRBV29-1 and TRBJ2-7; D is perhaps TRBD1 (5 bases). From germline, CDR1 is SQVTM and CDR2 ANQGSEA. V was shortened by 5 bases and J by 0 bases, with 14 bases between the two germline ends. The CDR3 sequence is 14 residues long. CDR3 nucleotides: TGCAGCGTTACGGACAAGAGGAGCTCCTACGAGCAGTACTTC. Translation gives CSVTDKRSSYEQYF.

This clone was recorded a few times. Here the CDR3 reads CASSLAGGPTEAFF. In DNA, the CDR3 is TGTGCCAGCAGCTTGGCGGGGGGCCCCACTGAAGCTTTCTTT. The rearrangement joins TRBV5-6 to TRBJ1-1, with D perhaps TRBD1 (6 bases). The CDR3 has 14 amino acids. CDR1 and CDR2 from the germline V gene are SGHDT and YYEEEE. The V end was cut by 0 bases, the J end by 4 bases, with 10 bases between. Full variable domain (rest looked up from reference TRBV5-6 and TRBJ1-1): DAGVTQSPTHLIKTRGQQVTLRCSPKSGHDTVSWYQQALGQGPQFIFQYYEEEERQRGNFPDRFSGHQFPNYSSELNVNALLLGDSALYLCASSLAGGPTEAFFGQGTRLTVV.

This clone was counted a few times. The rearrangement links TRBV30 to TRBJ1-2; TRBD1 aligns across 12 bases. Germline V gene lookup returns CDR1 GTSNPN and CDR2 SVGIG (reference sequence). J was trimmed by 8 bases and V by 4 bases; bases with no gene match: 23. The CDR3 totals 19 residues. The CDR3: CAWTFMTGTGGAQGEGYTF. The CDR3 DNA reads TGTGCCTGGACATTTATGACCGGGACAGGGGGCGCCCAGGGTGAAGGCTACACCTTC.

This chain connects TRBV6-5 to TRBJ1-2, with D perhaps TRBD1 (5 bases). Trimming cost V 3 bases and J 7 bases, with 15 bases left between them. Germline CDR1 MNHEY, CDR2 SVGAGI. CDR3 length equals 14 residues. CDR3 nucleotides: TGTGCCAGCAGTTATCCTGGAGGGGTTAGTGGCTACACCTTC. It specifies CASSYPGGVSGYTF.

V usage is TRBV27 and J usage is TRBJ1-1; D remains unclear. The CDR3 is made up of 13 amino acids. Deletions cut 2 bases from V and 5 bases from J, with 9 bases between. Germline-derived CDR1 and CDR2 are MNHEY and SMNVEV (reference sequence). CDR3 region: CASSLRRNTEAFF. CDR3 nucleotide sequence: TGTGCCAGCAGTTTAAGGAGGAATACTGAAGCTTTCTTT.

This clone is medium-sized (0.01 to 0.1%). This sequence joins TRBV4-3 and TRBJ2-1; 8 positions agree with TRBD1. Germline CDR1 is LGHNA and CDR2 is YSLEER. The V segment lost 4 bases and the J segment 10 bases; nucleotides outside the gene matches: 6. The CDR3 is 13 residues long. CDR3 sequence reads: CASSPRTGREQFF. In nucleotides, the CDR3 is TGCGCCAGCAGCCCGAGGACAGGGCGCGAGCAGTTCTTC.

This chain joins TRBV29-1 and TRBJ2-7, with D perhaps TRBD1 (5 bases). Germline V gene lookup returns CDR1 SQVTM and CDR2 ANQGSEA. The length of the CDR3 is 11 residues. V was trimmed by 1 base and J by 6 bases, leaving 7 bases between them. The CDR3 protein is CSVEVGPEQYF. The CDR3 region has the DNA TGCAGCGTTGAAGTGGGGCCCGAGCAGTACTTC.

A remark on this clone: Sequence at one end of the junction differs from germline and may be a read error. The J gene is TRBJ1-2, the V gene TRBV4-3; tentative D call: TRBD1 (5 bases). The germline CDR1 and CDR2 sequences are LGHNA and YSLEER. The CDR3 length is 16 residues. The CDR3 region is CAGSQDMGPANYGYTF. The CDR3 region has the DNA TGCGCCGGCAGCCAAGATATGGGACCGGCTAACTATGGCTACACCTTC.

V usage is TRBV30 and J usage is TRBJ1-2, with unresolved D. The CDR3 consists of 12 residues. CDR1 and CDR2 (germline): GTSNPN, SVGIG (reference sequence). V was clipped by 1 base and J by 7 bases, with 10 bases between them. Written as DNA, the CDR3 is TGTGCCTGGAGTGACGGACCTGGTGGCTACACCTTC. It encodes CAWSDGPGGYTF.

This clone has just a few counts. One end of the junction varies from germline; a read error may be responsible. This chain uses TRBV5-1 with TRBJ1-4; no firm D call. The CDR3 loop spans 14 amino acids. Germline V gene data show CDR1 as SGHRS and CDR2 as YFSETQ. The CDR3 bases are TGCGCCAACAGCGCCTTTAGGCCCAATGAAAAACTGTTTTTT. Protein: CANSAFRPNEKLFF.

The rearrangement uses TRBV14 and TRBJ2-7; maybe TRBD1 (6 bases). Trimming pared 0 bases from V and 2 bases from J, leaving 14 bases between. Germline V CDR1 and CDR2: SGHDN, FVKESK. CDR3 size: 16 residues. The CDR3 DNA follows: TGTGCCAGCAGCCAAGATGATGGGACACTGACCTACGAGCAGTACTTC. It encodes CASSQDDGTLTYEQYF.

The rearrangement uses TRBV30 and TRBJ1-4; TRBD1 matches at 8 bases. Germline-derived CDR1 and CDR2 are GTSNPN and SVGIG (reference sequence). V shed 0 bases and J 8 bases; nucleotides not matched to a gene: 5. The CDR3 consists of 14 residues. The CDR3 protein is CAWSVTGAVEKLFF. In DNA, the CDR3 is TGTGCCTGGAGTGTGACAGGGGCGGTAGAAAAACTGTTTTTT.